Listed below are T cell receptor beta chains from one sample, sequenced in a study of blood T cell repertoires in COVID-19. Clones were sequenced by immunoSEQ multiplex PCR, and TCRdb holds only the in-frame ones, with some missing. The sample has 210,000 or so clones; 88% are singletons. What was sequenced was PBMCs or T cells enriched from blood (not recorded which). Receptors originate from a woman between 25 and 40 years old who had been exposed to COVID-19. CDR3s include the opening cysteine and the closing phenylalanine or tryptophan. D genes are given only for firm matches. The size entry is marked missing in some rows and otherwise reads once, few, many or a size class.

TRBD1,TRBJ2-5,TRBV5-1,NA,TGCGCCAGCAGCTTAATAGGACAGGGCGGGGAGACCCAGTACTTC,CASSLIGQGGETQYF
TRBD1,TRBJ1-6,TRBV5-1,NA,TGCGCCAGCAGCCCTACCGACAGGGGCAGAAATTCACCCCTCCACTTT,CASSPTDRGRNSPLHF
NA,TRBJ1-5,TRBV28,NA,TGTGCCAGCAGTACCCCCTGGGAGGGTGGTAATAGCAATCAGCCCCAGCATTTT,CASSTPWEGGNSNQPQHF
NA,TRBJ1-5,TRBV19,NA,TGTGCCAGTAGTTACCAGGGTTCCTTCAATCAGCCCCAGCATTTT,CASSYQGSFNQPQHF
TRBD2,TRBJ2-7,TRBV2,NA,TGTGCCAGCAGTGAAGGGATCCGGACTAGCGGGTCCTACGAGCAGTACTTC,CASSEGIRTSGSYEQYF
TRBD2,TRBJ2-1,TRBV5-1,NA,TGCGCCAGCAGCTTGGAAGGCGGGAGGGCCCTGGTTGGGGAGCAGTTCTTC,CASSLEGGRALVGEQFF
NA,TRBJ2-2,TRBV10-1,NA,TGCGCCAGCAGTGAGTCCCATCGGGAGCTGTTTTTT,CASSESHRELFF
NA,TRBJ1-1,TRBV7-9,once,TGTGCCAGCAGCCCCGCCGGGGGTCATCAGATGAACACTGAAGCTTTCTTT,CASSPAGGHQMNTEAFF
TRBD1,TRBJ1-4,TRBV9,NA,TGTGCCAGCAGCTTCGGGACAGAGAATGAAAAACTGTTTTTT,CASSFGTENEKLFF
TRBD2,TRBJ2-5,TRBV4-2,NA,TGTGCCAGCAGCCAAGAAGGGACTAGCGGGAGAGGAGAGACCCAGTACTTC,CASSQEGTSGRGETQYF
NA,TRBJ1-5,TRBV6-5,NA,TGTGCCAGCAAGTCTCGGGTTACTAGCAATCAGCCCCAGCATTTT,CASKSRVTSNQPQHF
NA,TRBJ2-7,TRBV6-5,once,TGTGCCAGCAGTACGGAGGCTGGGATCTCCTACGAGCAGTACTTC,CASSTEAGISYEQYF
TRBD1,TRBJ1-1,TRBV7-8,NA,TGTGCCAGCAGCTGGACAGGCTTGAACACTGAAGCTTTCTTT,CASSWTGLNTEAFF
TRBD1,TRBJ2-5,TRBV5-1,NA,TGCGCCATTCGAGGACAGGGGGCGCGCGGCGGAGGAGAGACCCAGTACTTC,CAIRGQGARGGGETQYF
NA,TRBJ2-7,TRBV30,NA,TGTGCCTGGAGTACTGGGGACATCGGCTACGAGCAGTACTTC,CAWSTGDIGYEQYF